One T cell receptor beta chain is described in this entry. The V gene's germline CDR1 is MDHEN and CDR2 SYDVKM. This CDR3 region has 16 residues. With 1 base removed from V and 0 bases from J, the gap between germline ends came to 12 bases. This sample was included in a study of glioma-infiltrating T cells after dendritic cell vaccination. The time point here: after dendritic cell vaccination, including at tumor progression/relapse. Sequencing used immunoSEQ multiplex PCR; TCRdb keeps in-frame clones, though not all of them. The repertoire includes tens of thousands of clones, 80% to 90% of them detected once, and about 2.2% sits in the top ten.

The receptor was derived from a human donor with glioblastoma. The chain couples TRBV28 to TRBJ2-5; TRBD1 is a possible D gene (5 bases). Specimen: blood, collected after dendritic cell vaccination. As DNA, the CDR3 is TGTGCCAGCAGTTTATACCTTGACAGCTACCAAGAGACCCAGTACTTC. Its translation is CASSLYLDSYQETQYF. The variable domain in full, with the rest retrieved from reference TRBV28 and TRBJ2-5, is DVKVTQSSRYLVKRTGEKVFLECVQDMDHENMFWYRQDPGLGLRLIYFSYDVKMKEKGDIPEGYSVSREKKERFSLILESASTNQTSMYLCASSLYLDSYQETQYFGPGTRLLVL.